This T cell receptor beta chain was captured in a study of CD8 T cells in Susac syndrome. Findings and limits, study-wide: The study acknowledged a relatively small number of individuals in its TCR sequencing and HLA analysis.

With random hexamers, reverse transcription was performed on roughly 0.5 to 1 ug of RNA. TCR beta CDR3 was amplified by immunoSEQ multiplex PCR. This amplification extended across 54 Vbeta and 13 Jbeta segments. MiXCR was run by TCRdb on the immunoSEQ multiplex PCR reads, yielding one entry per CDR3 protein. The table lists some 180,000 distinct CDR3 sequences, approximately 93% of them singletons, with approximately 0.098% in the top ten. Germline assignment: CDR1 MDHEN and CDR2 SYDVKM. The CDR3 runs 12 residues. Details on this clonotype: The target antigen is unknown. One end of the junction is discordant with germline, which a read error may explain.

The study sequenced TCR beta in blood CD8+ and CD4+ T cells. In contrast to the negatively isolated CD8+ and CD4+ T cells, TEMRA cells were FACS-enriched. This chain links TRBV28 with TRBJ2-5; possibly TRBD2 for D (7 bases). The receptor was derived from a human donor in good health. Input material: CD4+ T cells from PBMCs. CDR3 sequence reads: CASSERRGHGNF. The CDR3, as DNA: TGTGCCAGCAGCGAGAGGCGGGGGCATGGGAACTTC.